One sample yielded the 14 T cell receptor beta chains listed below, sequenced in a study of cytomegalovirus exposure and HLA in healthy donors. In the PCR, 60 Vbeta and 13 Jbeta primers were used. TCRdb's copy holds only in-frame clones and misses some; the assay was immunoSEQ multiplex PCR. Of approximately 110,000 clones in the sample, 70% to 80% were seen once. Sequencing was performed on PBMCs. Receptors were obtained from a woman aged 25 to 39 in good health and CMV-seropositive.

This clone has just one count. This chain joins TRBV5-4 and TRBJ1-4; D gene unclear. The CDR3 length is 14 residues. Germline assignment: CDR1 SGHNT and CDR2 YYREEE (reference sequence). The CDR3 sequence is CFFKQEAAYEKLFF. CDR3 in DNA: TGTTTTTTCAAGCAGGAGGCGGCATACGAAAAACTGTTTTTT.

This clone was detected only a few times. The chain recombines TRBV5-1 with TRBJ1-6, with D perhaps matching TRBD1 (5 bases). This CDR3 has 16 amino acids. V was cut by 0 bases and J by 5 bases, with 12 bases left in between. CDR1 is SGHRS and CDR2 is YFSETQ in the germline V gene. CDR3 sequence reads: CASSLASGYHNSPLHF. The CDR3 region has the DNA TGCGCCAGCAGCTTGGCGTCAGGGTACCATAATTCACCCCTCCACTTT.

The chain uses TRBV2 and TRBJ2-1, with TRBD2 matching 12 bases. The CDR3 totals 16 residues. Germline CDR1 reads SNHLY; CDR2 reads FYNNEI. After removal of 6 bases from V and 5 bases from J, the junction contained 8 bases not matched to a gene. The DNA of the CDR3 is TGTGCCAGCAGAAAAAACCTAGCGGGAGGGGACAATGAGCAGTTCTTC. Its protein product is CASRKNLAGGDNEQFF.

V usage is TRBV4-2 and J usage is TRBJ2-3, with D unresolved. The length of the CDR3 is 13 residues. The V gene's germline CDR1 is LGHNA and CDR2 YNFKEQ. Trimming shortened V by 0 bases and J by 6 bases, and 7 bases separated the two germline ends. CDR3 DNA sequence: TGTGCCAGCAGCCAAGAAGAGTCTGATACGCAGTATTTT. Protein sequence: CASSQEESDTQYF.

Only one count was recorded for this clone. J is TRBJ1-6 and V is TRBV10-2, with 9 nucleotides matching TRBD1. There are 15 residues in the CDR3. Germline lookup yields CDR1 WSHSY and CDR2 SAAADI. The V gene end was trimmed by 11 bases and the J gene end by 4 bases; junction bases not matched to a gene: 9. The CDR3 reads CASTPDRGYNSPLHF. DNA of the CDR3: TGCGCCTCCACGCCGGACAGGGGTTATAATTCACCCCTCCACTTT.

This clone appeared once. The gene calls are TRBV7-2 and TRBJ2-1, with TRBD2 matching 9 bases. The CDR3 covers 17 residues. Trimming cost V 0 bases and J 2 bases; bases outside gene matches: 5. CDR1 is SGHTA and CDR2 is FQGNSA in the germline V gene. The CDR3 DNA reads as TGTGCCAGCAGCTTAGCGGTAATAGCGGGAGCCTACAATGAGCAGTTCTTC. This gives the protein CASSLAVIAGAYNEQFF.

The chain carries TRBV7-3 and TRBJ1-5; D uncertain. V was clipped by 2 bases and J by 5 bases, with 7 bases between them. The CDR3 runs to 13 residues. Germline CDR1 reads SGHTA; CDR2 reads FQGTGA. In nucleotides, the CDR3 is TGTGCCAGCAGCTTATTCCCGGATCAGCCCCAGCATTTT. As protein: CASSLFPDQPQHF.

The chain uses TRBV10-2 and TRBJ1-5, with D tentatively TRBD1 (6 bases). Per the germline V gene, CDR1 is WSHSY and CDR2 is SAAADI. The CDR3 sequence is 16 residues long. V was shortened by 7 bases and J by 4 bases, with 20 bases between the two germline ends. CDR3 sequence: CASKHTDRSGNQPQHF. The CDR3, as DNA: TGCGCCAGCAAACATACTGACAGGAGTGGTAATCAGCCCCAGCATTTT.

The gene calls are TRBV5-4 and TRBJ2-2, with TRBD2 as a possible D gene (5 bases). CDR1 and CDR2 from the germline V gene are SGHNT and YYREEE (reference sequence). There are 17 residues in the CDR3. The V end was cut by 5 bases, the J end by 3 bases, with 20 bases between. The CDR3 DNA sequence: TGTGCCAGCAGTGGGATGGACTCGAGCGTCGACACCGGGGAGCTGTTTTTT. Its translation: CASSGMDSSVDTGELFF.

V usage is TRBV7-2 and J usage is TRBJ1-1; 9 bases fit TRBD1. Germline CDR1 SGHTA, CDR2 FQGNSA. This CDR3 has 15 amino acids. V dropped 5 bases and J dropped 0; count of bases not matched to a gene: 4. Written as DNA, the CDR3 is TGTGCCAGCAGCCCTAGACAGGGGGTGAACACTGAAGCTTTCTTT. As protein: CASSPRQGVNTEAFF.

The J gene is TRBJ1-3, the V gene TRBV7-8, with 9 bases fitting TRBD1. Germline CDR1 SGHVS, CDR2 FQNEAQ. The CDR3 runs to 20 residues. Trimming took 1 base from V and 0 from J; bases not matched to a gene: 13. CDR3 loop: CASSLESGTGLLFSGNTIYF. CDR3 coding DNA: TGTGCCAGCAGCTTAGAATCCGGGACAGGGTTATTATTCTCTGGAAACACCATATATTTT.

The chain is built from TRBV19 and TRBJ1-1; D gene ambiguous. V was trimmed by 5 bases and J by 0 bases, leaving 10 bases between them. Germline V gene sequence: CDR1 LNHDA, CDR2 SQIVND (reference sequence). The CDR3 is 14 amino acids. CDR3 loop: CASSRETMNTEAFF. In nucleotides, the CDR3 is TGTGCCAGTAGTCGGGAGACAATGAACACTGAAGCTTTCTTT.

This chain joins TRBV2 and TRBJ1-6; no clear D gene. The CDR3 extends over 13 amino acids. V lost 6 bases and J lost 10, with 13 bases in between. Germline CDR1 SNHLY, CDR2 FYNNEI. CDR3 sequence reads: CASRTSADSPLHF. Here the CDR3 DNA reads TGTGCCAGCAGGACATCCGCAGACTCACCCCTCCACTTT.

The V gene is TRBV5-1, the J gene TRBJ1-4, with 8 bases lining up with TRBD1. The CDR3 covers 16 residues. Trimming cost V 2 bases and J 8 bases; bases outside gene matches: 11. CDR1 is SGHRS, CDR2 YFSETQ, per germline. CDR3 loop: CASSFFGQGVGEKLFF. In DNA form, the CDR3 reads TGCGCCAGCAGCTTTTTCGGACAGGGAGTGGGAGAAAAACTGTTTTTT.